This TCR beta chain was sequenced in a study of shared clonotypes between healthy human individuals. Across the study: The composition of the donors was a couple of women and a few men aged 18 to 49. Findings of the study overall: Depth of sequencing was expected to influence donor clonotype sharing.

CDR1 is MDHEN and CDR2 is SYDVKM in the germline V gene. The CDR3 extends over 16 amino acids. V was clipped by 6 bases and J by 2 bases; unmatched bases: 10. TCRdb's copy holds only in-frame clones and misses some; the assay was immunoSEQ multiplex PCR. The repertoire holds more than 900,000 clones, with about four fifths as singletons. Of note for this clone: The antigen is unknown.

J is TRBJ2-5 and V is TRBV28; 9 nucleotides match TRBD1. The receptor's source is a young man in good health. Some clones in this sample may be carry-over from other donors' samples. Material: memory CD4+ T cells from PBMCs. Subset noted: CD45RA-negative fraction. The DNA of the CDR3 is TGTGCCAGCAGAGTCGGGACAGGGATACTTCAAGAGACCCAGTACTTC. This gives the protein CASRVGTGILQETQYF.